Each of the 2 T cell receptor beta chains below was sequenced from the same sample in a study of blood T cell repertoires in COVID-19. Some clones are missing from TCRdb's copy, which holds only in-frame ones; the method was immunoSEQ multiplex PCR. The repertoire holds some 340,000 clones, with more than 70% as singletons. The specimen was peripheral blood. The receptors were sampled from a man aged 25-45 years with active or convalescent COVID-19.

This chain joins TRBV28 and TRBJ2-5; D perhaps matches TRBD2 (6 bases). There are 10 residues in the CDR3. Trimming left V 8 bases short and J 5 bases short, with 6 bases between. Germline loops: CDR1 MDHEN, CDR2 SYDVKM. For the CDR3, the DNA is TGTGCCAGCGGGAGGGAGACCCAGTACTTC. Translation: CASGRETQYF.

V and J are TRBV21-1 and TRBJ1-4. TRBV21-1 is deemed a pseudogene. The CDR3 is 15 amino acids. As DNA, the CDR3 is TGTGCCAGCAGACATCCCGAGGTGACTAATGAAAAACTGTTTTTT. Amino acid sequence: CASRHPEVTNEKLFF.